The sequence of this TCR beta chain was determined in a study of human T cells and chemical hapten exposure. In the study overall: Among samples, TCR yields varied mainly because of small differences in pooled library volume.

A note on this clonotype: This CDR3 is missing its conserved last phenylalanine or tryptophan, likely due to a read error.

Using its own MiXCR run on the RACE reads, TCRdb lists one record per CDR3 protein. The sample yields roughly 100,000 distinct CDR3 sequences, approximately 11% seen once. The CDR3 spans 14 residues. Trimming removed 7 bases from V and 1 base from J; junction bases left unmatched: 6. Time point reported: pre-sensitization, week 0. Documented treatment: therapeutic diphenylcyclopropenone sensitization with weekly scalp DPC. This sequence originates from a woman aged 60 to 75 with alopecia areata. Some clones in this sample may be carry-over from other donors' samples. Sequencing used whole blood, obtained in connection with sensitization to the hapten diphenylcyclopropenone (DPC). The chain links TRBV12-3 or TRBV12-4 to TRBJ1-1, with 7 nucleotides matching TRBD1. The chain's CDR3 is CASIQGGRNTEAFL. For the CDR3, the DNA is TGTGCCAGCATCCAGGGGGGTCGGAACACTGAAGCTTTCTTA.